Below, 25 T cell receptor beta chains from the same sample are listed, as sequenced in a study of CD8 T cells in Susac syndrome. Reverse transcription of about 0.45 to 1 ug RNA was performed with random hexamers. TCRdb re-derived calls from the immunoSEQ multiplex PCR reads in MiXCR, one entry per CDR3 protein. The sample has more than 150,000 distinct CDR3 sequences; roughly 94% are singletons. Sequencing was performed on CD8+ T cells from PBMCs. The receptors here all came from a human donor with Susac syndrome.

The chain couples TRBV29-1 to TRBJ2-5, with 11 bases aligning to TRBD2. Trimming at V came to 4 bases and at J to 1 base, leaving 8 bases not matched to a gene. The germline V gene has CDR1 SQVTM and CDR2 ANQGSEA. The CDR3 has 16 amino acids. The CDR3 DNA reads TGCAGCGTTGCAGTGGGGACTAGCGGATCCCAAGAGACCCAGTACTTC. Translating gives CSVAVGTSGSQETQYF.

This chain links TRBV3-1 with TRBJ2-7; TRBD1 matches at 10 bases. Germline assignment: CDR1 LGHDT and CDR2 YNNKEL (reference sequence). With V trimmed by 4 bases and J by 3 bases, 6 bases remained unmatched. The CDR3 is made up of 15 amino acids. The CDR3, as DNA: TGTGCCAGCAGCCCAGGGACAGGGGACTACTACGAGCAGTACTTC. As protein: CASSPGTGDYYEQYF.

CDR3: CSVRKGSGNTIYF. The CDR3 DNA sequence: TGCAGCGTTCGGAAGGGTTCTGGAAACACCATATATTTT. The chain is built from TRBV29-1 and TRBJ1-3; D is unclear. The CDR3 has 13 amino acids. Germline V lookup: CDR1 SQVTM, CDR2 ANQGSEA. V lost 5 bases and J 1 base, leaving 9 bases between the germline ends.

V usage is TRBV15 and J usage is TRBJ1-5, with TRBD1 matching over 7 bases. CDR3 length: 13 residues. Germline-derived CDR1 and CDR2 are LNHNV and YYDKDF (reference sequence). V was clipped by 8 bases and J by 7 bases; unmatched bases: 8. The CDR3 DNA reads as TGTGCCACCCGCGACAGGGTAGACCAGCCCCAGCATTTT. It yields the protein CATRDRVDQPQHF.

This clonotype has only one observation. CDR3 sequence: CASSNVGHSLQETQYF. The CDR3 DNA reads as TGTGCCAGCAGTAACGTCGGACATTCACTCCAAGAGACCCAGTACTTC. The chain carries TRBV6-5 and TRBJ2-5, with D tentatively TRBD1 (5 bases). CDR1 is MNHEY and CDR2 is SVGAGI in the germline V gene. The CDR3 contains 16 residues. The V end was cut by 5 bases, the J end by 1 base, with 17 bases between.

This clonotype was seen just once. V is TRBV12-3 or TRBV12-4 and J is TRBJ2-3, with 9 bases matching TRBD2. The CDR3 is 17 amino acids. V gave up 3 bases and J gave up 4 bases; unmatched junction bases: 11. CDR3 protein: CASSFVAGAVPPDTQYF. As DNA, the CDR3 is TGTGCCAGCAGTTTCGTAGCGGGGGCCGTTCCCCCAGATACGCAGTATTTT.

The CDR3: CASSLAWGLTTYEQYF. The CDR3 coding sequence is TGTGCCAGCAGCTTGGCCTGGGGTCTAACAACCTACGAGCAGTACTTC. The chain has TRBV5-6 and TRBJ2-7, with D hard to call. Deletions cut 0 bases from V and 2 bases from J, with 15 bases between. The CDR3 length is 16 residues. Germline-derived CDR1 and CDR2 are SGHDT and YYEEEE.

The chain employs TRBV28 and TRBJ1-5; TRBD1 is a possible D gene (5 bases). The CDR3 extends over 11 amino acids. Germline loops: CDR1 MDHEN, CDR2 SYDVKM. V was trimmed by 7 bases and J by 5 bases, leaving 6 bases between them. Here the CDR3 DNA reads TGTGCCAGCAAACAGGATCAGCCCCAGCATTTT. Protein: CASKQDQPQHF.

This clonotype was detected once. J is TRBJ1-5 and V is TRBV5-6, with D possibly TRBD1 on 5 matching bases. From germline, CDR1 is SGHDT and CDR2 YYEEEE. Trimming took 5 bases from V and 4 from J, leaving 10 bases between them. The CDR3 extends over 13 amino acids. CDR3 sequence: CASSAGFNQPQHF. CDR3 bases: TGTGCCAGCAGTGCAGGGTTTAATCAGCCCCAGCATTTT.

V usage is TRBV7-9 and J usage is TRBJ2-1, with a weak D call TRBD2 (5 bases). Trimming cost V 11 bases and J 6 bases, with 17 bases left between them. Germline V gene sequence: CDR1 SEHNR, CDR2 FQNEAQ (reference sequence). The CDR3 runs 13 residues. The CDR3 loop is CASLSGIVNEQFF. The CDR3 nucleotides are TGTGCCTCATTATCGGGGATTGTCAATGAGCAGTTCTTC.

On this clonotype: Compared with germline, one end of the junction differs, possibly owing to a read error. The chain recombines TRBV24-1 with TRBJ1-1; the match to TRBD1 covers 7 bases. This CDR3 spans 15 amino acids. Germline values: CDR1 KGHDR, CDR2 SFDVKD. The DNA of the CDR3 is TGTGCCACCAGTGATGGGGAGACAGGGAACACTGAAGTTTTCTTT. Protein sequence: CATSDGETGNTEVFF.

The chain links TRBV20-1 to TRBJ2-3; 9 positions agree with TRBD2. The V and J ends lost 5 bases and 0 bases, in that order; junction bases with no gene match: 6. Germline V gene data show CDR1 as DFQATT and CDR2 as SNEGSKA (reference sequence). The CDR3 runs 15 residues. CDR3 coding DNA: TGCAGTGCTGGGACTAGCACTTATAGCACAGATACGCAGTATTTT. Residues: CSAGTSTYSTDTQYF.

The chain recombines TRBV19 with TRBJ2-1, with 7 positions matching TRBD1. Losses at the gene ends were 10 bases for V and 0 bases for J; bases not matched to a gene: 6. Germline V lookup: CDR1 LNHDA, CDR2 SQIVND (reference sequence). CDR3 size: 14 residues. This CDR3 is CATSDRSSYNEQFF. The CDR3 DNA is TGTGCCACATCGGACAGGAGCTCCTACAATGAGCAGTTCTTC.

The chain links TRBV14 to TRBJ2-7; D perhaps matches TRBD2 (8 bases). V was pared by 0 bases and J by 5 bases, with 11 bases between. The CDR3 is made up of 14 amino acids. CDR1 is SGHDN and CDR2 is FVKESK in the germline V gene. DNA of the CDR3: TGTGCCAGCAGCCAAGATAGCGGGACAGACGAGCAGTACTTC. Residues: CASSQDSGTDEQYF.

The chain has TRBV27 and TRBJ2-4; D gene ambiguous. Germline V gives CDR1 MNHEY, CDR2 SMNVEV (reference sequence). The CDR3 contains 15 residues. The ends were cut back, 6 bases at V and 5 bases at J, with 17 bases in the middle. Here the CDR3 DNA reads TGTGCCAGCAGCCCCGACCCCATGGGTCAAAACATTCAGTACTTC. It codes for CASSPDPMGQNIQYF.

V usage is TRBV7-2 and J usage is TRBJ2-2; no reliable D call. V was cut by 5 bases and J by 8 bases, with 9 bases left in between. The CDR3 extends over 12 amino acids. CDR1 SGHTA and CDR2 FQGNSA come from the germline V gene. The CDR3 DNA follows: TGTGCCAGCAGCCCGCTTGTGGGGGAGCTGTTTTTT. It encodes CASSPLVGELFF.

This chain uses TRBV12-3 or TRBV12-4 with TRBJ1-4, with TRBD1 identical over 9 bases. The CDR3 sequence is 15 residues long. The J segment lost 10 bases and the V segment lost 6 bases, leaving 12 bases of the junction unmatched. DNA of the CDR3: TGTGCCAGCAGATATCCACAGGGGGCGACTGGAAAACTGTTTTTT. It yields the protein CASRYPQGATGKLFF.

The chain uses TRBV29-1 and TRBJ2-1; the D is unclear. With 4 bases removed from V and 7 bases from J, the gap between germline ends came to 14 bases. CDR3 length: 13 residues. Per germline, CDR1 SQVTM and CDR2 ANQGSEA. In nucleotides, the CDR3 is TGCAGCGTTGCGGCACCCTCTGGGAATGAGCAGTTCTTC. Its protein is CSVAAPSGNEQFF.

This rearrangement joins TRBV6-5 to TRBJ2-7, with D possibly matching TRBD1 (6 bases). CDR1 and CDR2 (germline): MNHEY, SVGAGI. With 5 bases removed from V and 2 bases from J, the gap between germline ends came to 16 bases. The CDR3 spans 15 residues. The CDR3 bases are TGTGCCAGCAGTACCACGGGACACATGACCTACGAGCAGTACTTC. Amino acid sequence: CASSTTGHMTYEQYF.

This rearrangement joins TRBV20-1 to TRBJ2-5; D possibly corresponds to TRBD2 (6 bases). The CDR3 sequence is 13 residues long. Trimming removed 6 bases at V and 5 bases at J, with 16 bases between. The germline CDR1 and CDR2 sequences are DFQATT and SNEGSKA (reference sequence). CDR3 nucleotide sequence: TGCAGTGCGCGCCGGGGAGGCGGGGAGACCCAGTACTTC. Protein: CSARRGGGETQYF.

CDR3 residues: CASSPGDSLYGYTF. CDR3 DNA: TGTGCCAGCAGCCCAGGGGACAGTCTATATGGCTACACCTTC. The chain employs TRBV3-1 and TRBJ1-2; 7 nucleotides agree with TRBD1. V was pared by 4 bases and J by 5 bases, with 7 bases of the junction left unmatched. The CDR3 extends over 14 amino acids. Germline V gives CDR1 LGHDT, CDR2 YNNKEL (reference sequence).

The chain combines TRBV29-1 with TRBJ1-2; D is uncertain. The CDR3 has 16 amino acids. From germline, CDR1 is SQVTM and CDR2 ANQGSEA. V was cut by 2 bases and J by 0 bases, with 16 bases left in between. The CDR3 DNA follows: TGCAGCGTTGAAAATCGTATGGGCGCCACTAACTATGGCTACACCTTC. This encodes CSVENRMGATNYGYTF.

The chain uses TRBV27 and TRBJ1-3; D is perhaps TRBD1 (5 bases). CDR1 and CDR2 (germline): MNHEY, SMNVEV (reference sequence). The V and J ends lost 10 bases and 8 bases respectively, with 21 bases between them. This CDR3 has 14 amino acids. The CDR3 spells CATRPGGGDHTIYF. As DNA, the CDR3 is TGTGCCACCCGACCGGGGGGAGGCGACCACACCATATATTTT.

This clonotype was seen only once. The chain recombines TRBV4-1 with TRBJ2-1, with D tentatively TRBD1 (5 bases). The CDR3 covers 13 residues. CDR1 is MGHRA, CDR2 YSYEKL, per germline. Trimming removed 4 bases from V and 6 bases from J, with 10 bases in between. The CDR3 region is CASSLSRVNEQFF. The CDR3 bases are TGCGCCAGCAGCCTTAGCAGGGTCAATGAGCAGTTCTTC.

The J gene is TRBJ2-5, the V gene TRBV28, with 12 bases fitting TRBD2. The CDR3 consists of 14 residues. J lost 4 bases, V lost 6 bases, and 3 bases had no gene match. Germline V gives CDR1 MDHEN, CDR2 SYDVKM. The DNA of the CDR3 is TGTGCCAGCAGACCGGGACTAGCGGGAGAGACCCAGTACTTC. Encoded protein: CASRPGLAGETQYF.